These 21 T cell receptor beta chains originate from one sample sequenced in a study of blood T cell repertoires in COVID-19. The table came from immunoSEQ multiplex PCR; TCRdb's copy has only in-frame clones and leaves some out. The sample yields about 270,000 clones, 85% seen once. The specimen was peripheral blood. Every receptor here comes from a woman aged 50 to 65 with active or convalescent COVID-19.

CDR3 protein: CASNPNFLTGELFF. The DNA for the CDR3 is TGTGCCAGCAACCCAAACTTTCTCACCGGGGAGCTGTTTTTT. This chain joins TRBV5-6 and TRBJ2-2; D gene uncertain. Trimming shortened V by 6 bases and J by 4 bases, and 13 bases separated the two germline ends. The CDR3 has 14 residues. Per the germline V gene, CDR1 is SGHDT and CDR2 is YYEEEE. The full variable domain, its missing parts supplied by reference TRBV5-6 and TRBJ2-2, is DAGVTQSPTHLIKTRGQQVTLRCSPKSGHDTVSWYQQALGQGPQFIFQYYEEEERQRGNFPDRFSGHQFPNYSSELNVNALLLGDSALYLCASNPNFLTGELFFGEGSRLTVL.

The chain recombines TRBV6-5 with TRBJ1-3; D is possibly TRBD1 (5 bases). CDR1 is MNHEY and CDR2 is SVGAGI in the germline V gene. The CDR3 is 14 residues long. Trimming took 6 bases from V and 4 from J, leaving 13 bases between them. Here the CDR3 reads CASSARVTGNTIYF. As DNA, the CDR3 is TGTGCCAGCAGCGCCAGGGTTACGGGAAACACCATATATTTT.

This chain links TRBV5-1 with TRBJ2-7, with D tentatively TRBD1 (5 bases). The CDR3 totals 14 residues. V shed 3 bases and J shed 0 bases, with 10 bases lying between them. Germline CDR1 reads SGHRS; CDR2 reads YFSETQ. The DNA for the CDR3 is TGCGCCAGCAGCTCCGACAGCCTCTCCTACGAGCAGTACTTC. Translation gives CASSSDSLSYEQYF.

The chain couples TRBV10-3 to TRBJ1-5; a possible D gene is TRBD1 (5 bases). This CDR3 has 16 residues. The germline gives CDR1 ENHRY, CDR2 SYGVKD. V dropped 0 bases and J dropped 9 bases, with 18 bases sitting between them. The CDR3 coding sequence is TGTGCCATCAGTGAGTCGAGCGGGTTGGGGGTGATGCCCCAGCATTTT. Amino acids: CAISESSGLGVMPQHF.

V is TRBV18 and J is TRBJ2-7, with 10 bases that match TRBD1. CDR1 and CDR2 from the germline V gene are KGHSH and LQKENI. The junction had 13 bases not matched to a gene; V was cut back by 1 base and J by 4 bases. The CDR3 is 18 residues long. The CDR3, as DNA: TGTGCCAGCTCACCACGCGTTATTCAGGGACAGGGGTTTTACGAGCAGTACTTC. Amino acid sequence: CASSPRVIQGQGFYEQYF.

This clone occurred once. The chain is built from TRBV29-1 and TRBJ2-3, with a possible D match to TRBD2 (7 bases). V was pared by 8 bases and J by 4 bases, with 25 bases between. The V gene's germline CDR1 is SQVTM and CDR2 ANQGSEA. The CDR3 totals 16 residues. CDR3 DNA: TGCAGCTCCACTGGGGTACGGGGGGCTCTCGCAGATACGCAGTATTTT. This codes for CSSTGVRGALADTQYF.

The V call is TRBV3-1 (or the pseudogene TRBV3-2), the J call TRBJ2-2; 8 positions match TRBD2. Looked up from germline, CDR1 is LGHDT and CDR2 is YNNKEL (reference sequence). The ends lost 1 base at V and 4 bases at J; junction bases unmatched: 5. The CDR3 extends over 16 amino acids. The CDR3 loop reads CASSQARTSGTGELFF. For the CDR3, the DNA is TGTGCCAGCAGCCAAGCGAGAACTAGCGGCACCGGGGAGCTGTTTTTT.

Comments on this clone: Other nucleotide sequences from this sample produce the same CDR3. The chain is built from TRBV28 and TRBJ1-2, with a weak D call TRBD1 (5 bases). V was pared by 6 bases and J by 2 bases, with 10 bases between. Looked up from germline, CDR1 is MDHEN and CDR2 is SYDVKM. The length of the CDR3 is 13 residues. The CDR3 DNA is TGTGCCAGCAGAGAGCAGGGAAACTATGGCTACACCTTC. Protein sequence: CASREQGNYGYTF.

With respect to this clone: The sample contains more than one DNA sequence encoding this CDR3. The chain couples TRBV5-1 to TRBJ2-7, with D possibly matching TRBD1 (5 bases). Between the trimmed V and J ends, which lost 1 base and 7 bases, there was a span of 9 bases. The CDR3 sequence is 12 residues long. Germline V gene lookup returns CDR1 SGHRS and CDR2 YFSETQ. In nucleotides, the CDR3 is TGCGCCAGCAGCTTGCCAGGGTATGAGCAGTACTTC. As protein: CASSLPGYEQYF.

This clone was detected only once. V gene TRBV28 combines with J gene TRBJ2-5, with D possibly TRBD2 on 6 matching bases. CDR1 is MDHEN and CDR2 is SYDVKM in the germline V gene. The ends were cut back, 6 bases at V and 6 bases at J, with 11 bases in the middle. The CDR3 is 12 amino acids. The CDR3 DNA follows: TGTGCCAGCAGCAGCGGGTGGAAGACCCAGTACTTC. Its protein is CASSSGWKTQYF.

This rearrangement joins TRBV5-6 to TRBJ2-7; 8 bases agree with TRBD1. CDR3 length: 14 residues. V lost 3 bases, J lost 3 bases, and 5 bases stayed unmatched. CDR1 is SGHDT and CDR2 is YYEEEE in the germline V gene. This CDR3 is CASSSQGAIYEQYF. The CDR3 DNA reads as TGTGCCAGCAGCTCCCAGGGGGCAATCTACGAGCAGTACTTC. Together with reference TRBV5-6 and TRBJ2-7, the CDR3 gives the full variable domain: DAGVTQSPTHLIKTRGQQVTLRCSPKSGHDTVSWYQQALGQGPQFIFQYYEEEERQRGNFPDRFSGHQFPNYSSELNVNALLLGDSALYLCASSSQGAIYEQYFGPGTRLTVT.

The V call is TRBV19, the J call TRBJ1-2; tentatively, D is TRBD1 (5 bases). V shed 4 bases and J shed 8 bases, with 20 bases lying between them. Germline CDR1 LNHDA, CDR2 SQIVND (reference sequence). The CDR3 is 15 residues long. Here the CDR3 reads CASSTDSAWRGGYTF. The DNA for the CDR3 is TGTGCCAGTAGTACCGACAGTGCCTGGCGGGGGGGCTACACCTTC.

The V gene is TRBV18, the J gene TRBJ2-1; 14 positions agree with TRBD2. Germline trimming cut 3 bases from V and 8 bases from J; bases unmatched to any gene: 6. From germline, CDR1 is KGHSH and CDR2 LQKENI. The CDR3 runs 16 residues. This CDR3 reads CASSPPTSGRGYEQFF. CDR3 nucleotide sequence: TGTGCCAGCTCACCCCCGACTAGCGGGAGGGGATATGAGCAGTTCTTC. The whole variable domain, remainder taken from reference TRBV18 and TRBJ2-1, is NAGVMQNPRHLVRRRGQEARLRCSPMKGHSHVYWYRQLPEEGLKFMVYLQKENIIDESGMPKERFSAEFPKEGPSILRIQQVVRGDSAAYFCASSPPTSGRGYEQFFGPGTRLTVL.

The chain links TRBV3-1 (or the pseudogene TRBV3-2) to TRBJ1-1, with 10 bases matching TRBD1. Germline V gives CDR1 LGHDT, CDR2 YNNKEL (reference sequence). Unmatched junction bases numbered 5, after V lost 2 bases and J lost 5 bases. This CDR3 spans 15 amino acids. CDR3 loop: CASSQSTGGRTEAFF. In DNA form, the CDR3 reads TGTGCCAGCAGCCAATCGACAGGGGGCAGAACTGAAGCTTTCTTT.

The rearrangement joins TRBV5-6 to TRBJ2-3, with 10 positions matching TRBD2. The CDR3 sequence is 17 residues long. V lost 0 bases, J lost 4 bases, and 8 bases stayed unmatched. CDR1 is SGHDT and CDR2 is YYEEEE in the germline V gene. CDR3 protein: CASSLALAGAAADTQYF. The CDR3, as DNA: TGTGCCAGCAGCTTGGCGCTAGCGGGAGCCGCGGCAGATACGCAGTATTTT.

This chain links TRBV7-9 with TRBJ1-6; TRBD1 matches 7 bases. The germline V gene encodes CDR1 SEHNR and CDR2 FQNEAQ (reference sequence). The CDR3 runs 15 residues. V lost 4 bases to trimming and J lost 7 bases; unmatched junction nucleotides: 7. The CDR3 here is CASSSTGISNSPLHF. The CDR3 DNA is TGTGCCAGCAGCTCGACAGGGATCTCCAATTCACCCCTCCACTTT.

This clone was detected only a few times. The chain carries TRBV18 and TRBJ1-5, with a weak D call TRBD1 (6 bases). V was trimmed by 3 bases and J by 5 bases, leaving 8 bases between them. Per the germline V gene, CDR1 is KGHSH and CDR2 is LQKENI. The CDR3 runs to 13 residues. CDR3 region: CASSPGQYQPQHF. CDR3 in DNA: TGTGCCAGCTCACCTGGACAGTATCAGCCCCAGCATTTT.

The CDR3 DNA is TGTGCCAGCAGTTACTCGCTCAGCGGGAGGACCGGGGAGCTGTTTTTT. This sequence encodes CASSYSLSGRTGELFF. V is TRBV6-5 and J is TRBJ2-2, with 9 bases lining up with TRBD2. V dropped 0 bases and J dropped 5; count of bases not matched to a gene: 4. Germline CDR1 MNHEY, CDR2 SVGAGI. The CDR3 runs 16 residues.

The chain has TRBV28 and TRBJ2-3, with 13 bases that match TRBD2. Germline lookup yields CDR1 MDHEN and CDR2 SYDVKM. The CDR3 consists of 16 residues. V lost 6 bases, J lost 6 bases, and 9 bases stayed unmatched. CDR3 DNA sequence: TGTGCCAGCAGCACACTAGCGGGAGGGATCCGGGATACGCAGTATTTT. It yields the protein CASSTLAGGIRDTQYF.

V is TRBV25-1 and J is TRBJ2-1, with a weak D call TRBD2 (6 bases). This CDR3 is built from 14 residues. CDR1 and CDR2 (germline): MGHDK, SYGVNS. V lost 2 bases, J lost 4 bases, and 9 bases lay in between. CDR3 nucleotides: TGTGCCAGCAGTGAAGCGGGATTATACAATGAGCAGTTCTTC. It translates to CASSEAGLYNEQFF.

The CDR3 reads CASSATSGTGDTQYF. The CDR3 DNA follows: TGTGCCAGCAGCGCGACTAGCGGGACTGGAGATACGCAGTATTTT. The chain is built from TRBV4-2 and TRBJ2-3, with 11 bases identical to TRBD2. V was pared by 5 bases and J by 5 bases, with 6 bases of the junction left unmatched. Germline V gives CDR1 LGHNA, CDR2 YNFKEQ. The length of the CDR3 is 15 residues.